This entry lists 27 T cell receptor beta chains sequenced from one sample in a study of blood T cell repertoires in COVID-19. Measured with immunoSEQ multiplex PCR; TCRdb has only the in-frame clones, and not every one. The table shows 200,000 to 250,000 clones, with about 76% occurring only once. Sequencing input: PBMCs or T cells enriched from blood (not recorded which). The receptors shown here come from a woman aged 45 to 65 with acute COVID-19.

This chain uses TRBV5-4 with TRBJ1-6; 10 bases agree with TRBD1. CDR1 and CDR2 (germline): SGHNT, YYREEE (reference sequence). Losses at the gene ends were 3 bases for V and 10 bases for J; bases not matched to a gene: 10. The CDR3 runs 16 residues. CDR3 protein: CASSWGPGTGVSPLHF. The CDR3 bases are TGTGCCAGCAGCTGGGGCCCCGGGACAGGGGTGTCACCCCTCCACTTT.

This clone was counted once. The CDR3 spells CASSLGQGQTESGANVLTF. CDR3 DNA sequence: TGTGCCAGCAGCTTAGGACAAGGCCAAACCGAATCTGGGGCCAACGTCCTGACTTTC. The V gene is TRBV7-9, the J gene TRBJ2-6; no reliable D call. Germline V gives CDR1 SEHNR, CDR2 FQNEAQ (reference sequence). V gave up 1 base and J gave up 1 base, with 17 bases separating them. The CDR3 extends over 19 amino acids.

V and J are TRBV7-9 and TRBJ1-1, with D hard to call. V lost 3 bases and J 5 bases, leaving 16 bases between the germline ends. Germline lookup yields CDR1 SEHNR and CDR2 FQNEAQ (reference sequence). The CDR3 is 15 amino acids. CDR3 in DNA: TGTGCCAGCAGCTTCGTATCAGTCCCCGGGACTGAAGCTTTCTTT. This codes for CASSFVSVPGTEAFF. Filled out from reference TRBV7-9 and TRBJ1-1, the complete variable domain reads DTGVSQNPRHKITKRGQNVTFRCDPISEHNRLYWYRQTLGQGPEFLTYFQNEAQLEKSRLLSDRFSAERPKGSFSTLEIQRTEQGDSAMYLCASSFVSVPGTEAFFGQGTRLTVV.

V and J are TRBV18 and TRBJ2-2, with TRBD2 matching over 10 bases. CDR1 and CDR2 from the germline V gene are KGHSH and LQKENI. Trimming at V came to 6 bases and at J to 4 bases, leaving 5 bases not matched to a gene. There are 15 residues in the CDR3. CDR3: CASSLAGATTGELFF. The CDR3 DNA follows: TGTGCCAGCTCCCTAGCGGGAGCAACCACCGGGGAGCTGTTTTTT.

The chain joins TRBV28 to TRBJ1-2; D unresolved. Germline CDR1 MDHEN, CDR2 SYDVKM. Trimming shortened V by 7 bases and J by 8 bases, and 14 bases separated the two germline ends. The CDR3 extends over 12 amino acids. Written as DNA, the CDR3 is TGTGCCAGCAAATCGCTCCCTACCGGCTACACCTTC. Residues: CASKSLPTGYTF.

The rearrangement uses TRBV19 and TRBJ2-1; 12 bases are shared with TRBD2. Germline CDR1 reads LNHDA; CDR2 reads SQIVND (reference sequence). CDR3 length equals 16 residues. Trimming took 5 bases from V and 5 from J; bases not matched to a gene: 7. CDR3 amino acids: CASSSRTSGINNEQFF. In DNA, the CDR3 is TGTGCCAGTAGTTCTCGGACTAGCGGGATTAACAATGAGCAGTTCTTC.

About this clone itself: The sample has other DNA sequences that encode this CDR3 too. The V and J genes are TRBV7-2 and TRBJ2-3, with TRBD2 matching over 14 bases. The germline V gene encodes CDR1 SGHTA and CDR2 FQGNSA. Trimming removed 3 bases from V and 5 bases from J; junction bases left unmatched: 4. CDR3 length: 16 amino acids. CDR3 in DNA: TGTGCCAGCAGCTTGGGACTAGCGGGAGCTGGAGATACGCAGTATTTT. Translation: CASSLGLAGAGDTQYF.

V is TRBV28 and J is TRBJ2-2; D is perhaps TRBD1 (5 bases). This CDR3 spans 14 amino acids. V was shortened by 7 bases and J by 3 bases, with 12 bases between the two germline ends. Germline loops: CDR1 MDHEN, CDR2 SYDVKM. The CDR3 DNA reads TGTGCCAGCACCCGACAGTTACACACCGGGGAGCTGTTTTTT. Translated: CASTRQLHTGELFF.

Here the CDR3 reads CAIRETAFTEAFF. The CDR3 coding sequence is TGTGCCATACGAGAGACAGCATTCACTGAAGCTTTCTTT. The V and J genes are TRBV10-3 and TRBJ1-1; D might be TRBD1 (5 bases). CDR1 is ENHRY, CDR2 SYGVKD, per germline. The V end was cut by 9 bases, the J end by 4 bases, with 15 bases between. The CDR3 length is 13 residues.

This rearrangement joins TRBV7-2 to TRBJ2-5, with 7 positions matching TRBD2. This CDR3 is built from 18 residues. Trimming took 1 base from V and 5 from J; bases not matched to a gene: 16. The germline CDR1 and CDR2 sequences are SGHTA and FQGNSA. The CDR3: CASSLGPIGTIGLETQYF. The DNA for the CDR3 is TGTGCCAGCAGCTTAGGCCCAATTGGGACTATTGGTCTGGAGACCCAGTACTTC.

The chain links TRBV5-8 to TRBJ2-7, with 9 bases identical to TRBD1. Germline assignment: CDR1 SGHTS and CDR2 YDEGEE. The CDR3 runs 18 residues. Trimming at V came to 4 bases and at J to 3 bases, leaving 17 bases not matched to a gene. The CDR3 is CASSMGTGSPRAYYEQYF. Here the CDR3 DNA reads TGTGCCAGCAGCATGGGGACAGGGTCCCCTCGGGCTTACTACGAGCAGTACTTC.

This clone has a handful of counts. Written as DNA, the CDR3 is TGCGCCAGCAGCTTAGGGACAGGGAATGGCTACACCTTC. This sequence encodes CASSLGTGNGYTF. The V and J genes are TRBV5-1 and TRBJ1-2; 9 bases match TRBD1. CDR1 and CDR2 from the germline V gene are SGHRS and YFSETQ. J lost 6 bases, V lost 2 bases, and 2 bases had no gene match. This CDR3 has 13 residues.

This clone was seen only a few times. J is TRBJ2-7 and V is TRBV10-3; 8 nucleotides align to TRBD1. The CDR3 is made up of 13 amino acids. Germline V gene lookup returns CDR1 ENHRY and CDR2 SYGVKD. Losses at the gene ends were 3 bases for V and 6 bases for J; bases not matched to a gene: 4. This chain's CDR3 is CAISDDRGSEQYF. In DNA, the CDR3 is TGTGCCATCAGTGACGACAGGGGTTCCGAGCAGTACTTC.

V and J are TRBV7-2 and TRBJ2-7, with 7 bases aligning to TRBD1. The CDR3 extends over 16 amino acids. The germline CDR1 and CDR2 sequences are SGHTA and FQGNSA. The V and J ends lost 2 bases and 4 bases, in that order; junction bases with no gene match: 11. CDR3 residues: CASSLHELGQKYEQYF. DNA for the CDR3: TGTGCCAGCAGCTTACATGAGTTGGGACAGAAGTACGAGCAGTACTTC.

V gene TRBV11-2 combines with J gene TRBJ1-6, with a possible D match to TRBD1 (5 bases). The CDR3 extends over 15 amino acids. V shed 5 bases and J shed 10 bases, with 18 bases lying between them. CDR1 is SGHAT and CDR2 is FQNNGV in the germline V gene. CDR3 DNA sequence: TGTGCCAGCAGCCGCCCCCAGGGCTCTGGATCACCCCTCCACTTT. Amino acids: CASSRPQGSGSPLHF.

This chain uses TRBV2 with TRBJ2-1; D not resolved. From germline, CDR1 is SNHLY and CDR2 FYNNEI. The length of the CDR3 is 13 residues. The germline V and J ends were trimmed by 0 bases and 9 bases, with 9 bases remaining between them. The CDR3 protein is CASSEARQTEQFF. CDR3 sequence (DNA): TGTGCCAGCAGTGAAGCGCGGCAGACTGAGCAGTTCTTC. The variable domain in full, with the rest retrieved from reference TRBV2 and TRBJ2-1, is EPEVTQTPSHQVTQMGQEVILRCVPISNHLYFYWYRQILGQKVEFLVSFYNNEISEKSEIFDDQFSVERPDGSNFTLKIRSTKLEDSAMYFCASSEARQTEQFFGPGTRLTVL.

The J gene is TRBJ2-5, the V gene TRBV7-9, with 12 bases matching TRBD1. Losses at the gene ends were 3 bases for V and 5 bases for J; bases not matched to a gene: 4. This CDR3 comprises 15 residues. Germline CDR1 SEHNR, CDR2 FQNEAQ (reference sequence). DNA of the CDR3: TGTGCCAGCAGCTTCCTGGGACAGGGGGCTGAGACCCAGTACTTC. Amino acids: CASSFLGQGAETQYF.

The genes are TRBV6-6 and TRBJ2-2; 9 nucleotides align to TRBD2. Germline V gene data show CDR1 as MNHNY and CDR2 as SVGAGI (reference sequence). CDR3 length equals 14 residues. The ends lost 7 bases at V and 7 bases at J; junction bases unmatched: 7. Here the CDR3 reads CASTPGLAYGELFF. The CDR3 region has the DNA TGTGCCAGCACTCCGGGACTAGCATACGGGGAGCTGTTTTTT.

The V call is TRBV6-5, the J call TRBJ2-7; 10 bases match TRBD1. The CDR3 totals 15 residues. Germline CDR1 and CDR2: MNHEY and SVGAGI. The junction had 7 bases not matched to a gene; V was cut back by 6 bases and J by 2 bases. The CDR3, as DNA: TGTGCCAGCAGCCCCGGGACAGGGGTTGCCTACGAGCAGTACTTC. Its protein is CASSPGTGVAYEQYF.

The V and J genes are TRBV6-2 or TRBV6-3 and TRBJ2-3, with no clear D. Germline V gene lookup returns CDR1 MNHEY and CDR2 SVGEGT. The CDR3 totals 15 residues. The germline V and J ends were trimmed by 2 bases and 6 bases, with 15 bases remaining between them. The CDR3 loop is CASSYETHHGDTQYF. CDR3 sequence (DNA): TGTGCCAGCAGTTACGAGACTCACCACGGGGATACGCAGTATTTT.

The chain has TRBV29-1 and TRBJ2-6; 10 nucleotides align to TRBD2. In germline, CDR1 is SQVTM, CDR2 ANQGSEA. This CDR3 comprises 15 residues. J gave up 4 bases and V 4 bases, and 4 bases lay outside the gene matches. The CDR3 DNA follows: TGCAGCGTTGGAACTAGCGGGACCGGGGCCAACGTCCTGACTTTC. Encoded protein: CSVGTSGTGANVLTF.

Written as DNA, the CDR3 is TGTGCCACCAGTGCTTACAATCAGCCCCAGCATTTT. Its translation: CATSAYNQPQHF. The chain carries TRBV24-1 and TRBJ1-5; D remains unclear. The V gene's germline CDR1 is KGHDR and CDR2 SFDVKD. This CDR3 has 12 residues. Between the trimmed V and J ends, which lost 5 bases and 3 bases, there was a span of 4 bases.

The chain couples TRBV28 to TRBJ2-6; weak D call: TRBD2 (6 bases). Germline CDR1 and CDR2: MDHEN and SYDVKM. The CDR3 is 16 amino acids. V was shortened by 1 base and J by 4 bases, with 11 bases between the two germline ends. The CDR3 spells CASSLFGGPGANVLTF. DNA of the CDR3: TGTGCCAGCAGTTTATTTGGAGGGCCCGGGGCCAACGTCCTGACTTTC.

CDR3 DNA sequence: TGCAGCGTTAGAAGGGGCTCTGGGGCCAACGTCCTGACTTTC. This translates into CSVRRGSGANVLTF. J is TRBJ2-6 and V is TRBV29-1; the D gene is possibly TRBD1 (5 bases). Germline assignment: CDR1 SQVTM and CDR2 ANQGSEA. Trimming shortened V by 5 bases and J by 0 bases, and 8 bases separated the two germline ends. The CDR3 runs to 14 residues.

This chain connects TRBV19 to TRBJ1-1; D is unclear. CDR1 and CDR2 from the germline V gene are LNHDA and SQIVND (reference sequence). The CDR3 consists of 13 residues. The V and J ends lost 6 bases and 2 bases respectively, with 10 bases between them. The CDR3 bases are TGTGCCAGTAGGGCATCATTAAACACTGAAGCTTTCTTT. It codes for CASRASLNTEAFF.

This clone is a singleton in its sample. The chain links TRBV28 to TRBJ2-5; D perhaps matches TRBD2 (6 bases). Trimming stripped 4 bases from V and 7 bases from J, with 25 bases between. CDR3 length equals 17 residues. In germline, CDR1 is MDHEN, CDR2 SYDVKM. For the CDR3, the DNA is TGTGCCAGCAGTTCTAACACTAATCCTAGCGACCGAAGGACCCAGTACTTC. This codes for CASSSNTNPSDRRTQYF.

The chain links TRBV6-1 to TRBJ1-1; 7 nucleotides agree with TRBD1. The ends lost 4 bases at V and 0 bases at J; junction bases unmatched: 11. The CDR3 runs 17 residues. Germline V lookup: CDR1 MNHNS, CDR2 SASEGT. The CDR3 loop reads CASSAPSRGRMNTEAFF. The CDR3 DNA sequence: TGTGCCAGCAGTGCGCCATCGAGGGGGCGAATGAACACTGAAGCTTTCTTT.